The rows below give T cell receptor beta chains drawn from one sample of a study of T-cell memory formation after mild COVID-19. TCRdb fed the 5' RACE reads into MiXCR, producing one record per CDR3 protein. The table includes a few hundred thousand distinct CDR3 sequences, roughly 20% detected once. The sequenced sample consisted of PBMCs or a T cell subset sorted from them (not recorded which). The receptors stem from an adult woman who had mild COVID-19 (a few samples of this study predate the infection). Cell type and time point are not known. Both conserved end residues are part of each CDR3.

v_gene: TRBV6-5
j_gene: TRBJ1-2
CDR3aa: CASIPGAGLSDGYTF

v_gene: TRBV6-2/TRBV6-3
j_gene: TRBJ1-1
CDR3aa: CASSAVSGGLNTEAFF

v_gene: TRBV5-1
j_gene: TRBJ2-5
CDR3aa: CASSLSPGTNEETQYF

v_gene: TRBV11-1
j_gene: TRBJ2-3
CDR3aa: CASSSNRDTQYF

v_gene: TRBV27
j_gene: TRBJ2-2
CDR3aa: CASSFTSGRYTGELFF

v_gene: TRBV7-9
j_gene: TRBJ2-7
CDR3aa: CASSLGQGEYEQYF

v_gene: TRBV7-2
j_gene: TRBJ2-3
CDR3aa: CASSSGRLGNTQYF

v_gene: TRBV5-1
j_gene: TRBJ1-1
CDR3aa: CASSFGGVGTEAFF

v_gene: TRBV24-1
j_gene: TRBJ2-5
CDR3aa: CATRDGETQYF

v_gene: TRBV18
j_gene: TRBJ1-5
CDR3aa: CASSPRRYQPQHF

v_gene: TRBV5-1
j_gene: TRBJ2-3
CDR3aa: CASSRGGGKDTQYF

v_gene: TRBV9
j_gene: TRBJ1-4
CDR3aa: CASSATPGQGYEKLFF

v_gene: TRBV5-1
j_gene: TRBJ2-3
CDR3aa: CASRTSGATDTQYF